The clone carrying this T cell receptor (beta chain) was observed a single time. The data were taken from a study of blood T cell repertoires in COVID-19. Across the study: Material from acute and convalescent COVID-19 was sourced from the United States, Italy and Spain. The analysed material was cDNA or gDNA that came from T cells, B-cell-depleted T cells, or PBMCs.

Methods used by the authors: By means of reference gene primer amplification, nucleated cell counts were estimated. Here immunoSEQ multiplex PCR was the method, and the copy in TCRdb shows in-frame clones only, minus some. For V, J and clone size, that table is used; D and trimming come from the DNA. The sample records some 260,000 clones, around 89% being singletons. This TCR was recovered from a woman aged 40 to 50 who had recovered from COVID-19. Specimen: peripheral blood.

In nucleotides, the CDR3 is TGTGCCAGCAGCCCTTGGGATAGTAGCGGTCACTCCTACAATGAGCAGTTCTTC. It yields the protein CASSPWDSSGHSYNEQFF. This chain links TRBV9 with TRBJ2-1; TRBD2 might be the D (6 bases). There are 18 residues in the CDR3. CDR1 and CDR2 from the germline V gene are SGDLS and YYNGEE. V lost 4 bases to trimming and J lost 0 bases, with 20 bases between them.